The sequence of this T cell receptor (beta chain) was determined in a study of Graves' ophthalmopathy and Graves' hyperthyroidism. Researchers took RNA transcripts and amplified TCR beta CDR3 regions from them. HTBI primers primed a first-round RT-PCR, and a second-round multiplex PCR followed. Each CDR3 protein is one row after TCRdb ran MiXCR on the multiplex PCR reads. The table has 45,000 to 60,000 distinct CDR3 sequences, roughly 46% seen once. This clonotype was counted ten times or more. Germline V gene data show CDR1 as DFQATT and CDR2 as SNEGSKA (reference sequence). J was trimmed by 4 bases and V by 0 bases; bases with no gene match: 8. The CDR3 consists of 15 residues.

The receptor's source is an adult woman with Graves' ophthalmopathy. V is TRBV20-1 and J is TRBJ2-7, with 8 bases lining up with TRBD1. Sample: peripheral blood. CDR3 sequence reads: CSAREDGQGFYEQYF. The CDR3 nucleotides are TGCAGTGCTAGAGAGGATGGACAGGGCTTTTACGAGCAGTACTTC.